A selection of T cell receptor beta chains follows, all from one sample in a study of blood T cell repertoires in COVID-19. Produced via immunoSEQ multiplex PCR; TCRdb's table is partial and in-frame only. This sample has roughly 200,000 clones, with 89% found just once. Source material: PBMCs or T cells enriched from blood (not recorded which). The receptor set was obtained from a woman aged 25-40 years with acute COVID-19. Both conserved end residues are part of each CDR3. A D gene is named only where the DNA matches it firmly. Clone size is shown for a subset of rows, as once, few, many or a class of expanded clone.

d_gene	v_gene	abundance	j_gene	CDR3nt	CDR3aa
TRBD1	TRBV10-3	NA	TRBJ1-3	TGTGCCATCAGCGGGGGGACAGGAGGAAACACCATATATTTT	CAISGGTGGNTIYF
NA	TRBV9	many	TRBJ2-7	TGTGCCAGCAGCGTAGGGAGCGTCCTCTCCTACGAGCAGTACTTC	CASSVGSVLSYEQYF
TRBD2	TRBV6-5	NA	TRBJ2-7	TGTGCCATCAAGGCAGGAGCGGGGGGGATTTACGAGCAGTACTTC	CAIKAGAGGIYEQYF
NA	TRBV19	NA	TRBJ1-1	TGTGCCAGTAGTATCCCAGGGGCGCTGAACACTGAAGCTTTCTTT	CASSIPGALNTEAFF
TRBD2	TRBV2	NA	TRBJ2-1	TGTGCCAGCAGGACGGGACTAGCGGGGACCGAGCAGTTCTTC	CASRTGLAGTEQFF
NA	TRBV7-2	NA	TRBJ2-1	TGTGCCAGCAGCTTAGTTCCAGGGGCGGTCTACAATGAGCAGTTCTTC	CASSLVPGAVYNEQFF
TRBD1	TRBV25-1	NA	TRBJ1-2	TGTGCCAGCACGGGCAGGGGGGCTAATGGCTACACCTTC	CASTGRGANGYTF
TRBD1	TRBV29-1	once	TRBJ2-7	TGCAGCGTTCCGCCTCCGGGACAGGGGACCTACGAGCAGTACTTC	CSVPPPGQGTYEQYF
TRBD1	TRBV27	NA	TRBJ2-7	TGTGCCAGCAGTTTCGGCACAGGGGCCTACGAGCAGTACTTC	CASSFGTGAYEQYF
NA	TRBV11-2	NA	TRBJ2-5	TGTGCCAGCAGCTTAGGCCAGGTGTATCAAGAGACCCAGTACTTC	CASSLGQVYQETQYF
NA	TRBV3-1/TRBV3-2	NA	TRBJ1-1	TGTGCCAGCAGCCATCGGGGAACTGAAGCTTTCTTT	CASSHRGTEAFF